Following are 8 T cell receptor beta chains from one sample sequenced in a study of T cell repertoires in urothelial bladder cancer. Profiled with immunoSEQ multiplex PCR; TCRdb holds only in-frame clones, not every one. Counted here are approximately 10,000 clones, approximately 52% occurring once; the ten biggest clones make up 25% to 40%. Sequencing input: tumor-infiltrating cells from bladder cancer. The origin of the receptors is a human donor with urothelial carcinoma.

This clone is medium-sized (0.01 to 0.1%) within its sample. The gene calls are TRBV5-1 and TRBJ1-1; 9 bases fit TRBD1. The germline V gene has CDR1 SGHRS and CDR2 YFSETQ. The CDR3 is made up of 17 amino acids. Trimming took 2 bases from V and 1 from J; bases not matched to a gene: 9. The DNA of the CDR3 is TGCGCCAGCAGCTTAACCGGGACAGGGCCGACGAACACTGAAGCTTTCTTT. As protein: CASSLTGTGPTNTEAFF.

The chain links TRBV4-1 to TRBJ2-7, with TRBD1 as a possible D gene (6 bases). V lost 1 base and J lost 1, with 14 bases in between. The CDR3 totals 16 residues. The V gene's germline CDR1 is MGHRA and CDR2 YSYEKL. This CDR3 reads CASSQVLSQGSYEQYF. The CDR3, as DNA: TGCGCCAGCAGCCAAGTTCTCTCCCAGGGGTCCTACGAGCAGTACTTC.

V and J are TRBV4-1 and TRBJ2-7; D is uncertain. The germline V and J ends were trimmed by 0 bases and 0 bases, with 12 bases remaining between them. CDR1 is MGHRA, CDR2 YSYEKL, per germline. The CDR3 extends over 16 amino acids. The CDR3 DNA follows: TGCGCCAGCAGCCAAGATTATCGTCTAGTCTCCTACGAGCAGTACTTC. It yields the protein CASSQDYRLVSYEQYF.

The CDR3 spells CASSLRERPGNTIYF. The DNA of the CDR3 is TGTGCCAGCAGCCTCCGTGAACGCCCTGGAAACACCATATATTTT. The chain uses TRBV7-8 and TRBJ1-3; no clear D. Germline V gene data show CDR1 as SGHVS and CDR2 as FQNEAQ. V dropped 5 bases and J dropped 2 bases, with 13 bases sitting between them. The CDR3 has 15 residues.

The chain combines TRBV5-6 with TRBJ1-3; TRBD1 aligns across 8 bases. In germline, CDR1 is SGHDT, CDR2 YYEEEE. The CDR3 contains 16 residues. J gave up 0 bases and V 4 bases, and 6 bases lay outside the gene matches. CDR3 amino acids: CASSIGQGYSGNTIYF. CDR3 nucleotides: TGTGCCAGCAGCATAGGACAGGGATACTCTGGAAACACCATATATTTT.

This chain connects TRBV7-9 to TRBJ1-2; D gene unclear. Germline V CDR1 and CDR2: SEHNR, FQNEAQ (reference sequence). V was shortened by 8 bases and J by 8 bases, with 18 bases between the two germline ends. This CDR3 has 13 residues. The CDR3 loop is CASPPGQIDGYTF. CDR3 sequence (DNA): TGTGCCAGCCCACCTGGGCAGATTGACGGCTACACCTTC.

By share, this clone ranks as medium-sized. The rearrangement uses TRBV29-1 and TRBJ2-1; no firm D call. Trimming removed 5 bases at V and 6 bases at J, with 11 bases between. Per the germline V gene, CDR1 is SQVTM and CDR2 is ANQGSEA. The CDR3 extends over 12 amino acids. Here the CDR3 DNA reads TGCAGCGTTACCTACATGAGCAATGAGCAGTTCTTC. The encoded protein is CSVTYMSNEQFF.

The chain carries TRBV25-1 and TRBJ2-1, with unresolved D. The CDR3 extends over 14 amino acids. V was shortened by 2 bases and J by 3 bases, with 8 bases between the two germline ends. Germline loops: CDR1 MGHDK, CDR2 SYGVNS. This CDR3 is CASSEEASYNEQFF. The CDR3 coding sequence is TGTGCCAGCAGTGAAGAGGCCAGCTACAATGAGCAGTTCTTC.